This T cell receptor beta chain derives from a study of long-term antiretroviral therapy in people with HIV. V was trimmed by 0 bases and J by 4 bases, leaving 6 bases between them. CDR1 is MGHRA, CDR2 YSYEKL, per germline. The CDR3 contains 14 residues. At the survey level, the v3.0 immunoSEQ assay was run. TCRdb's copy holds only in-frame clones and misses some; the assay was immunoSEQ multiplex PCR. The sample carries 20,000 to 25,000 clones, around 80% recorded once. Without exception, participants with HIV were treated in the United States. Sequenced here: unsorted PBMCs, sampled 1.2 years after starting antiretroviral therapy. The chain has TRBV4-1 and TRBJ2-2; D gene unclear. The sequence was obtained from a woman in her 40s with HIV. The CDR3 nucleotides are TGCGCCAGCAGCCAAGATAAGGCCACCGGGGAGCTGTTTTTT. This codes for CASSQDKATGELFF.